The source of this T cell receptor (beta chain) is a study of T cell responses to AZD1222 COVID-19 vaccine. Repertoires were generated with immunoSEQ multiplex PCR, while TCRdb's copy carries only in-frame clones and drops some. The data show about 110,000 clones, less than 95% seen once. Trimming removed 4 bases from V and 2 bases from J, with 6 bases in between. Germline V gene lookup returns CDR1 SQVTM and CDR2 ANQGSEA. The length of the CDR3 is 11 residues. The chain uses TRBV29-1 and TRBJ2-7; D ambiguous. The sequence derives from an adult who received the AZD1222 COVID-19 vaccine. The source material was peripheral blood, sampled 28 days after the second AZD1222 dose. CDR3 region: CSVVGPYEQYF. The DNA for the CDR3 is TGCAGCGTTGTCGGACCCTACGAGCAGTACTTC.